These 15 T cell receptor beta chains were all obtained from the same sample, sequenced in a study of cytomegalovirus exposure and HLA in healthy donors. PCR used 60 Vbeta primers and 13 Jbeta primers. Generated by immunoSEQ multiplex PCR, the TCRdb table keeps only in-frame clones and is missing some. The sample lists around 200,000 clones; about 70% were seen once. Input material: PBMCs. All receptors derive from a middle-aged man in good health and CMV-seropositive.

The chain recombines TRBV6-1 with TRBJ2-7; a possible D gene is TRBD1 (6 bases). Germline V gene data show CDR1 as MNHNS and CDR2 as SASEGT. Trimming shortened V by 7 bases and J by 3 bases, and 16 bases separated the two germline ends. This CDR3 is built from 14 residues. The CDR3 sequence: CASIRTVKDYEQYF. DNA for the CDR3: TGTGCCAGCATCCGGACAGTGAAGGACTACGAGCAGTACTTC.

The chain joins TRBV7-2 to TRBJ2-5; D ambiguous. Judging by the DNA end, TRBJ2-7 fits better; the J call may be wrong. The CDR3 runs to 13 residues. Germline assignment: CDR1 SGHTA and CDR2 FQGNSA. The CDR3 region is CASSLEQSYEQYF. The DNA of the CDR3 is TGTGCCAGCAGCTTAGAACAGAGCTACGAGCAGTACTTC.

The chain recombines TRBV19 with TRBJ1-5; possibly TRBD1 for D (5 bases). The CDR3 contains 14 residues. Germline lookup yields CDR1 LNHDA and CDR2 SQIVND (reference sequence). Trimming left V 6 bases short and J 5 bases short, with 14 bases between. CDR3: CASSSTGWDQPQHF. The CDR3 coding sequence is TGTGCCAGTAGCTCCACAGGATGGGATCAGCCCCAGCATTTT. Full variable domain (rest looked up from reference TRBV19 and TRBJ1-5): DGGITQSPKYLFRKEGQNVTLSCEQNLNHDAMYWYRQDPGQGLRLIYYSQIVNDFQKGDIAEGYSVSREKKESFPLTVTSAQKNPTAFYLCASSSTGWDQPQHFGDGTRLSIL.

This clone appeared a single time. The gene calls are TRBV18 and TRBJ1-2; TRBD1 agrees at 7 bases. J gave up 5 bases and V 3 bases, and 3 bases lay outside the gene matches. CDR3 length equals 13 residues. The germline V gene encodes CDR1 KGHSH and CDR2 LQKENI. This CDR3 reads CASSPGQTYGYTF. DNA for the CDR3: TGTGCCAGCTCACCGGGACAGACTTATGGCTACACCTTC.

This clone was seen a handful of times. V usage is TRBV5-6 and J usage is TRBJ1-1; 7 bases match TRBD1. The V gene end was trimmed by 1 base and the J gene end by 3 bases; junction bases not matched to a gene: 12. CDR1 and CDR2 (germline): SGHDT, YYEEEE. This CDR3 region has 17 residues. CDR3 protein: CASSLYRGGWVHTEAFF. CDR3 nucleotide sequence: TGTGCCAGCAGCTTGTACAGGGGAGGTTGGGTTCACACTGAAGCTTTCTTT. Drawing the rest from reference TRBV5-6 and TRBJ1-1, the complete variable domain is DAGVTQSPTHLIKTRGQQVTLRCSPKSGHDTVSWYQQALGQGPQFIFQYYEEEERQRGNFPDRFSGHQFPNYSSELNVNALLLGDSALYLCASSLYRGGWVHTEAFFGQGTRLTVV.

The chain uses TRBV6-5 and TRBJ2-3; 7 bases match TRBD1. With 6 bases clipped from V and 6 bases from J, the junction kept 9 bases outside the gene matches. Germline-derived CDR1 and CDR2 are MNHEY and SVGAGI. CDR3 length: 14 residues. The CDR3 loop reads CASSVRGGQDTQYF. In DNA, the CDR3 is TGTGCCAGCAGCGTCCGAGGGGGCCAGGATACGCAGTATTTT.

The V and J genes are TRBV6-6 and TRBJ2-3, with 8 bases matching TRBD1. The V gene end was trimmed by 5 bases and the J gene end by 0 bases; junction bases not matched to a gene: 4. The CDR3 extends over 15 amino acids. Germline V gene data show CDR1 as MNHNY and CDR2 as SVGAGI (reference sequence). The CDR3 is CASSQRDRSTDTQYF. In DNA, the CDR3 is TGTGCCAGCAGTCAGAGGGACAGGAGCACAGATACGCAGTATTTT.

The CDR3 nucleotides are TGTGCCAGTTCTGAGGGCCCGGGATGGGAGACCCAGTACTTC. This codes for CASSEGPGWETQYF. V is TRBV19 and J is TRBJ2-5, with a tentative D call TRBD2 (5 bases). Germline V gene data show CDR1 as LNHDA and CDR2 as SQIVND (reference sequence). This CDR3 region has 14 residues. Trimming pared 8 bases from V and 5 bases from J, leaving 18 bases between. Variable domain in full (rest from reference TRBV19 and TRBJ2-5): DGGITQSPKYLFRKEGQNVTLSCEQNLNHDAMYWYRQDPGQGLRLIYYSQIVNDFQKGDIAEGYSVSREKKESFPLTVTSAQKNPTAFYLCASSEGPGWETQYFGPGTRLLVL.

The chain uses TRBV29-1 and TRBJ2-4, with D possibly matching TRBD1 (5 bases). Trimming stripped 5 bases from V and 4 bases from J, with 6 bases between. The CDR3 spans 11 residues. Germline CDR1 SQVTM, CDR2 ANQGSEA. The CDR3: CSVRGKNIQYF. The CDR3 bases are TGCAGCGTTAGGGGTAAAAACATTCAGTACTTC.

This clone appeared a few times. The V gene is TRBV4-3, the J gene TRBJ1-1; D gene uncertain. Per germline, CDR1 LGHNA and CDR2 YSLEER. Trimming removed 0 bases from V and 1 base from J, with 9 bases in between. This CDR3 contains 15 residues. The DNA for the CDR3 is TGCGCCAGCAGCCAAGAGGGAGAGAAGAACACTGAAGCTTTCTTT. Translated: CASSQEGEKNTEAFF.

The V gene is TRBV5-1, the J gene TRBJ1-1, with D unresolved. The germline gives CDR1 SGHRS, CDR2 YFSETQ. There are 15 residues in the CDR3. Trimming removed 0 bases from V and 5 bases from J, with 14 bases in between. The CDR3 coding sequence is TGCGCCAGCAGCTTGGACGCGGTTAGGAATACTGAAGCTTTCTTT. Amino acids: CASSLDAVRNTEAFF.

V and J are TRBV6-5 and TRBJ2-7, with 9 bases fitting TRBD1. Germline V gene sequence: CDR1 MNHEY, CDR2 SVGAGI. The V and J ends lost 5 bases and 3 bases, in that order; junction bases with no gene match: 5. This CDR3 spans 14 amino acids. CDR3: CASSRPGQGYEQYF. The CDR3 nucleotides are TGTGCCAGCAGTCGCCCGGGACAGGGCTACGAGCAGTACTTC.

This chain links TRBV5-1 with TRBJ2-1, with D possibly being TRBD2 (6 bases). Germline V CDR1 and CDR2: SGHRS, YFSETQ. The CDR3 covers 16 residues. Trimming stripped 6 bases from V and 9 bases from J, with 25 bases between. This CDR3 is CASTQLRRGEVGEQFF. In DNA, the CDR3 is TGCGCCAGCACACAACTCCGTCGCGGGGAGGTCGGTGAGCAGTTCTTC.

This chain joins TRBV5-1 and TRBJ1-1; TRBD1 aligns across 10 bases. Trimming removed 4 bases from V and 11 bases from J; junction bases left unmatched: 5. The CDR3 consists of 12 residues. Germline-derived CDR1 and CDR2 are SGHRS and YFSETQ. CDR3 in amino acids: CASSPTGGKAFF. CDR3 sequence (DNA): TGCGCCAGCAGCCCGACAGGGGGCAAGGCTTTCTTT.

The CDR3 sequence is CASSLSNGAGWYNEQFF. For the CDR3, the DNA is TGTGCCAGCAGTTTATCGAACGGAGCGGGTTGGTACAATGAGCAGTTCTTC. V and J are TRBV27 and TRBJ2-1, with D perhaps TRBD2 (6 bases). The CDR3 consists of 17 residues. Germline CDR1 MNHEY, CDR2 SMNVEV (reference sequence). Trimming shortened V by 0 bases and J by 4 bases, and 16 bases separated the two germline ends.